The rows below give T cell receptor beta chains drawn from one sample of a study of T cell responses to AZD1222 COVID-19 vaccine. Some clones are missing from TCRdb's copy, which holds only in-frame ones; the method was immunoSEQ multiplex PCR. Of about 160,000 clones in the sample, around nine tenths were seen once. The input for sequencing was peripheral blood, taken 28 days after the second AZD1222 dose. These receptor sequences come from an adult who received the AZD1222 COVID-19 vaccine. CDR3s include the opening cysteine and the closing phenylalanine or tryptophan. The D gene is left open where the match is weak. Part of the rows lack a size; the others show once, few, many or a class for expanded clones.

TRBV6-2/TRBV6-3	TRBJ1-1	NA	few	CASSLRGTEAFF	TGTGCCAGCAGCCTTCGGGGCACTGAAGCTTTCTTT
TRBV7-9	TRBJ2-3	NA	NA	CASSPQRATDTQYF	TGTGCCAGCAGCCCCCAGCGGGCCACAGATACGCAGTATTTT
TRBV20-1	TRBJ2-1	NA	NA	CSASSYNEQFF	TGCAGTGCTAGCTCCTACAATGAGCAGTTCTTC
TRBV12-5	TRBJ2-7	NA	once	CASGLVHREGSYEQYF	TGTGCTAGTGGTTTGGTTCACAGGGAAGGTTCCTACGAGCAGTACTTC
TRBV7-9	TRBJ1-4	NA	NA	CASSAEGTSEKLFF	TGTGCCAGCAGCGCGGAAGGGACTAGTGAAAAACTGTTTTTT
TRBV6-1	TRBJ1-1	NA	NA	CASSDRGAMNTEAFF	TGTGCCAGCAGTGACAGGGGAGCAATGAACACTGAAGCTTTCTTT
TRBV5-8	TRBJ2-3	TRBD1	few	CASSSDRGRLDTQYF	TGTGCCAGCAGCTCTGACAGGGGGCGCCTGGATACGCAGTATTTT
TRBV6-5	TRBJ1-2	NA	NA	CASSLWVTYGYTF	TGTGCCAGCAGTCTATGGGTAACCTATGGCTACACCTTC
TRBV2	TRBJ2-2	NA	few	CASSELGQGTGELFF	TGTGCCAGCAGTGAATTGGGGCAGGGTACCGGGGAGCTGTTTTTT
TRBV5-4	TRBJ2-4	NA	NA	CASSLGVGGAPLAKNIQYF	TGTGCCAGCAGCTTGGGGGTAGGAGGGGCCCCATTAGCCAAAAACATTCAGTACTTC
TRBV5-1	TRBJ2-1	TRBD1	NA	CASSLARTGYNEQFF	TGCGCCAGCAGCTTGGCCCGGACAGGTTACAATGAGCAGTTCTTC
TRBV13	TRBJ2-7	NA	NA	CASSLDWGQGINEQYF	TGTGCCAGCAGCTTAGACTGGGGGCAGGGGATAAACGAGCAGTACTTC
TRBV19	TRBJ1-4	NA	NA	CASSTIGRATNEKLFF	TGTGCCAGTAGTACCATAGGACGGGCAACTAATGAAAAACTGTTTTTT
TRBV30	TRBJ1-2	NA	NA	CAWSVGGTLNYGYTF	TGTGCCTGGAGTGTGGGGGGGACCCTTAACTATGGCTACACCTTC
TRBV6-5	TRBJ1-2	TRBD1	NA	CAIPDRLGYGYTF	TGTGCCATCCCGGACAGGCTCGGGTATGGCTACACCTTC
TRBV19	TRBJ2-6	NA	NA	CASSITGANVLTF	TGTGCCAGTAGTATAACTGGGGCCAACGTCCTGACTTTC
TRBV2	TRBJ1-4	TRBD1	NA	CASSETDRGGEKLFF	TGTGCCAGCAGTGAAACGGACAGGGGTGGGGAAAAACTGTTTTTT
TRBV30	TRBJ2-5	NA	NA	CAWRRRTAQETQYF	TGTGCCTGGAGACGGCGGACAGCCCAAGAGACCCAGTACTTC
TRBV18	TRBJ1-2	NA	few	CASSKGAYGYGYTF	TGTGCCAGCTCTAAAGGGGCCTACGGCTATGGCTACACCTTC
TRBV11-3	TRBJ2-2	NA	NA	CASSLRVAKDTGELFF	TGTGCCAGCAGCTTACGTGTAGCGAAGGACACCGGGGAGCTGTTTTTT
TRBV12-3/TRBV12-4	TRBJ2-7	NA	NA	CASSPSSGQYF	TGTGCCAGCAGTCCTTCTTCCGGGCAGTACTTC
TRBV30	TRBJ1-1	NA	NA	CAWNPTGNTEAFF	TGTGCCTGGAATCCTACAGGGAATACTGAAGCTTTCTTT
TRBV5-1	TRBJ2-2	NA	NA	CASSSPGRAGELFF	TGCGCCAGCAGTTCTCCGGGAAGGGCCGGGGAGCTGTTTTTT
TRBV25-1	TRBJ1-4	TRBD1	NA	CASSESYRGPNEKLFF	TGTGCCAGCAGTGAGTCCTACAGGGGGCCCAATGAAAAACTGTTTTTT
TRBV6-5	TRBJ1-1	NA	NA	CASNKDGVMNTEAFF	TGTGCCAGCAATAAGGACGGGGTCATGAACACTGAAGCTTTCTTT
TRBV10-2	TRBJ1-1	NA	NA	CASSDARGMAFF	TGCGCCAGCAGTGATGCTCGGGGAATGGCTTTCTTT
TRBV19	TRBJ2-4	NA	NA	CASSPSPGIQYF	TGTGCCAGTAGTCCCTCCCCCGGCATTCAGTACTTC
TRBV12-5	TRBJ2-7	TRBD1	NA	CASGPGQNNYEQYF	TGTGCTAGTGGTCCGGGACAGAATAACTACGAGCAGTACTTC
TRBV28	TRBJ2-1	NA	NA	CASNIQGVYNEQFF	TGTGCCAGCAATATACAGGGAGTTTACAATGAGCAGTTCTTC
TRBV12-3/TRBV12-4	TRBJ2-1	NA	few	CASSFNSEQFF	TGTGCCAGCAGTTTCAATAGTGAGCAGTTCTTC
TRBV5-1	TRBJ2-3	NA	few	CASSLAQGDNTQYF	TGCGCCAGCAGCTTGGCTCAGGGCGACAATACGCAGTATTTT
TRBV10-1	TRBJ1-6	NA	NA	CASSAAMNSPLHF	TGCGCCAGCAGTGCGGCCATGAATTCACCCCTCCACTTT